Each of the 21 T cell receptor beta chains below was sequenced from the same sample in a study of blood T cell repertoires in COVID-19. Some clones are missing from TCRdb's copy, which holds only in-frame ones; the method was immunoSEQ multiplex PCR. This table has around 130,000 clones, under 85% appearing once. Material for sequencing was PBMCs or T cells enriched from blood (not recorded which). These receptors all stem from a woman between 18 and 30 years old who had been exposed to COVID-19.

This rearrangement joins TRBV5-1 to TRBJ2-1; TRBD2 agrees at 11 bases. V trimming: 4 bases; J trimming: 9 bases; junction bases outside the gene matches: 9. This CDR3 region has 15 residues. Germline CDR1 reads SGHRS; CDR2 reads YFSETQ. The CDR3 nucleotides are TGCGCCAGCAGCCCACTAGCGGGAGAGGCGGGTGAGCAGTTCTTC. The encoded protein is CASSPLAGEAGEQFF. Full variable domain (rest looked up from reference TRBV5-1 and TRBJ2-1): KAGVTQTPRYLIKTRGQQVTLSCSPISGHRSVSWYQQTPGQGLQFLFEYFSETQRNKGNFPGRFSGRQFSNSRSEMNVSTLELGDSALYLCASSPLAGEAGEQFFGPGTRLTVL.

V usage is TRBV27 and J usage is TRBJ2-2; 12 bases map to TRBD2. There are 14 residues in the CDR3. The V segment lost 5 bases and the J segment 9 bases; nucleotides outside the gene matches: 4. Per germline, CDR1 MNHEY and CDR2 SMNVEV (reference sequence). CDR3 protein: CASSPLAGGWELFF. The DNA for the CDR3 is TGTGCCAGCAGTCCCCTAGCGGGAGGGTGGGAGCTGTTTTTT.

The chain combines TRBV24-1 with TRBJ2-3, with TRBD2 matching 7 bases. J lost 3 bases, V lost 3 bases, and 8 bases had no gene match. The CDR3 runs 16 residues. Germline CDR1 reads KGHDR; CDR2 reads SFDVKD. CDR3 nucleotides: TGTGCCACCAGTGATCCCTGGCGGGGGTTAACAGATACGCAGTATTTT. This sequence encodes CATSDPWRGLTDTQYF.

The CDR3 DNA reads TGTGCCAGCAGCTTGGCAGGACAGGGTGAAAAACTGTTTTTT. Protein product: CASSLAGQGEKLFF. This chain uses TRBV5-4 with TRBJ1-4; TRBD1 matches at 8 bases. Germline V gene sequence: CDR1 SGHNT, CDR2 YYREEE (reference sequence). This CDR3 is 14 amino acids long. After removal of 0 bases from V and 7 bases from J, the junction contained 2 bases not matched to a gene.

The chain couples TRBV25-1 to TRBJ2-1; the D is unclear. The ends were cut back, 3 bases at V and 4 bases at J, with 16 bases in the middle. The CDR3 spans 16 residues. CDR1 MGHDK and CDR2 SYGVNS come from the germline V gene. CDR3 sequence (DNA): TGTGCCAGCAGTGATACCCAGAGGCGCTCTTACAATGAGCAGTTCTTC. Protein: CASSDTQRRSYNEQFF.

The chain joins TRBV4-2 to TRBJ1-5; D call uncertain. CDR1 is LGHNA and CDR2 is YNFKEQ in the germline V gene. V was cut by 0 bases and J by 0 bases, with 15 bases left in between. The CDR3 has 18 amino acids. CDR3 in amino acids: CASSQDLGGLGSNQPQHF. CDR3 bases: TGTGCCAGCAGCCAAGATCTTGGAGGGCTCGGTAGCAATCAGCCCCAGCATTTT.

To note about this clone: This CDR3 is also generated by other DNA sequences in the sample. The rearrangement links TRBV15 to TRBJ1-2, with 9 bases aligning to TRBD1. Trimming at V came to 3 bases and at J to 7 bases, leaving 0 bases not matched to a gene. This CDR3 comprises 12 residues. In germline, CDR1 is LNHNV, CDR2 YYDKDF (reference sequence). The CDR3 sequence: CATSRDRGGYTF. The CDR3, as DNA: TGTGCCACCAGCAGGGACAGGGGTGGCTACACCTTC.

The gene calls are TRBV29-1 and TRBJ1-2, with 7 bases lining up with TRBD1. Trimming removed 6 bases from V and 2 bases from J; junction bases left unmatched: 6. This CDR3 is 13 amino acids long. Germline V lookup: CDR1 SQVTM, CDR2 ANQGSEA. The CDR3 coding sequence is TGCAGCGTCGGGACAGCCCCGAACTATGGCTACACCTTC. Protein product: CSVGTAPNYGYTF.

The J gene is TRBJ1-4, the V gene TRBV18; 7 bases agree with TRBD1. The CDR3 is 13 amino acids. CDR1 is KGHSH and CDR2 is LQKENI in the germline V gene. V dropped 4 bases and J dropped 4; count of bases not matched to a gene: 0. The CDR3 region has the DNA TGTGCCAGCTCACGGGACAGTAATGAAAAACTGTTTTTT. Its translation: CASSRDSNEKLFF. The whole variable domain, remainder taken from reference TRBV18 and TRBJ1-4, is NAGVMQNPRHLVRRRGQEARLRCSPMKGHSHVYWYRQLPEEGLKFMVYLQKENIIDESGMPKERFSAEFPKEGPSILRIQQVVRGDSAAYFCASSRDSNEKLFFGSGTQLSVL.

CDR3 amino acids: CASSQGRASGRPPDTQYF. CDR3 coding DNA: TGTGCCAGCAGCCAAGGACGGGCTAGCGGGAGACCCCCAGATACGCAGTATTTT. The rearrangement joins TRBV4-2 to TRBJ2-3; the match to TRBD2 covers 10 bases. The CDR3 covers 18 residues. Per germline, CDR1 LGHNA and CDR2 YNFKEQ. V trimming: 1 base; J trimming: 4 bases; junction bases outside the gene matches: 11.

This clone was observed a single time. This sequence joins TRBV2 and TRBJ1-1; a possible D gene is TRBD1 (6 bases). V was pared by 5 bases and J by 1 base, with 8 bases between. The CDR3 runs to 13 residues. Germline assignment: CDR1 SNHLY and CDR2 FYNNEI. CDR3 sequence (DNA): TGTGCCAGCAGTAACAGGGAGAACACTGAAGCTTTCTTT. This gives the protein CASSNRENTEAFF. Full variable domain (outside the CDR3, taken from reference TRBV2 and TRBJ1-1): EPEVTQTPSHQVTQMGQEVILRCVPISNHLYFYWYRQILGQKVEFLVSFYNNEISEKSEIFDDQFSVERPDGSNFTLKIRSTKLEDSAMYFCASSNRENTEAFFGQGTRLTVV.

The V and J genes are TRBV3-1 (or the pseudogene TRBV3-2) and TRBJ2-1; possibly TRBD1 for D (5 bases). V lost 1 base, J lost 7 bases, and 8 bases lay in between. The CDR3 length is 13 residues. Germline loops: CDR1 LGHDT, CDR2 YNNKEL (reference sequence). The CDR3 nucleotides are TGTGCCAGCAGCCAAGGTGGGGCAAATGAGCAGTTCTTC. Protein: CASSQGGANEQFF.

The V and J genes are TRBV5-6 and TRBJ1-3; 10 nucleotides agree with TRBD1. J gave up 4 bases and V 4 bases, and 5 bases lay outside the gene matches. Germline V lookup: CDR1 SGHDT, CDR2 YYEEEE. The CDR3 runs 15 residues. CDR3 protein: CASSGTGAYGNTIYF. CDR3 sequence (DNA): TGTGCCAGCAGCGGGACAGGGGCTTACGGAAACACCATATATTTT.

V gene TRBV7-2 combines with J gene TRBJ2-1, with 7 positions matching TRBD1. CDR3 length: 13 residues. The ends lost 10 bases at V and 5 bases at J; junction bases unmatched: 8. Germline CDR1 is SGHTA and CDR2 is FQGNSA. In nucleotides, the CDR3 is TGTGCCACCGCCGGGACAGAAAACAATGAGCAGTTCTTC. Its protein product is CATAGTENNEQFF.

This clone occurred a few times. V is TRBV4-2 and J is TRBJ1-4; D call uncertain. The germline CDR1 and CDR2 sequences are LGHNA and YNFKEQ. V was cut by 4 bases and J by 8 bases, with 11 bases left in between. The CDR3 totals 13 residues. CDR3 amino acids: CASSPTSGEKLFF. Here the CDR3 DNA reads TGTGCCAGCAGCCCCACTAGCGGGGAAAAACTGTTTTTT.

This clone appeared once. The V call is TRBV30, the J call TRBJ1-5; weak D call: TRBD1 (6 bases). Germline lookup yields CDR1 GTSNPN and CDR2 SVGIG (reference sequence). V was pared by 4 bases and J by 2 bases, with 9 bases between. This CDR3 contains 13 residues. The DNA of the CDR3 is TGTGCCTGGACCTCAGGGGGCAATCAGCCCCAGCATTTT. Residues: CAWTSGGNQPQHF. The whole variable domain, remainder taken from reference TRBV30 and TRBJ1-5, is SQTIHQWPATLVQPVGSPLSLECTVEGTSNPNLYWYRQAAGRGLQLLFYSVGIGQISSEVPQNLSASRPQDRQFILSSKKLLLSDSGFYLCAWTSGGNQPQHFGDGTRLSIL.

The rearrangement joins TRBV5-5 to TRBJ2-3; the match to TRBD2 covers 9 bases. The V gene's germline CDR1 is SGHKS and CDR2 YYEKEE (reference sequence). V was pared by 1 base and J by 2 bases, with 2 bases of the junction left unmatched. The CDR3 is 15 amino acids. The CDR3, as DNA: TGTGCCAGCAGCTTGCAGCGGGAGGTCACAGATACGCAGTATTTT. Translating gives CASSLQREVTDTQYF.

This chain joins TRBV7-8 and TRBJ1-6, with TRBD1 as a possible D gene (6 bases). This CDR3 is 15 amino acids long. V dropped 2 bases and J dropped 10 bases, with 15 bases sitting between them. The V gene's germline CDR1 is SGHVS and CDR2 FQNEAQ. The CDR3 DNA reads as TGTGCCAGCAGCTTACCCAGGGGAATCAAATCACCCCTCCACTTT. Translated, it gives CASSLPRGIKSPLHF.

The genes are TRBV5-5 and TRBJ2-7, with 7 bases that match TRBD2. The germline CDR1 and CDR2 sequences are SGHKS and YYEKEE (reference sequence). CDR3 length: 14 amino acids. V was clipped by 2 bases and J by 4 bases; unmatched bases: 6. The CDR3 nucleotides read TGTGCCAGCAGCTTCGGGGGGAATCAGTACGAGCAGTACTTC. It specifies CASSFGGNQYEQYF. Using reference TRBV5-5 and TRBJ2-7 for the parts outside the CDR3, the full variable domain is DAGVTQSPTHLIKTRGQQVTLRCSPISGHKSVSWYQQVLGQGPQFIFQYYEKEERGRGNFPDRFSARQFPNYSSELNVNALLLGDSALYLCASSFGGNQYEQYFGPGTRLTVT.

The CDR3 region is CASSEGTGTFNQPQHF. The CDR3 DNA sequence: TGTGCCAGCAGTGAAGGGACAGGGACCTTTAATCAGCCCCAGCATTTT. This sequence joins TRBV2 and TRBJ1-5; 8 bases are a match to TRBD1. Germline-derived CDR1 and CDR2 are SNHLY and FYNNEI. The CDR3 totals 16 residues. J gave up 4 bases and V 1 base, and 6 bases lay outside the gene matches.

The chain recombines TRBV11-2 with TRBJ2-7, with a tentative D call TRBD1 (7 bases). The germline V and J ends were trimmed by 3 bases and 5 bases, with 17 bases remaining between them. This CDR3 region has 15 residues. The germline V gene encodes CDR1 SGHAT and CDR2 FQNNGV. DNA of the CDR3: TGTGCCAGCAGCTTGACAGGGACTTTGCTGAACGAGCAGTACTTC. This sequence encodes CASSLTGTLLNEQYF.